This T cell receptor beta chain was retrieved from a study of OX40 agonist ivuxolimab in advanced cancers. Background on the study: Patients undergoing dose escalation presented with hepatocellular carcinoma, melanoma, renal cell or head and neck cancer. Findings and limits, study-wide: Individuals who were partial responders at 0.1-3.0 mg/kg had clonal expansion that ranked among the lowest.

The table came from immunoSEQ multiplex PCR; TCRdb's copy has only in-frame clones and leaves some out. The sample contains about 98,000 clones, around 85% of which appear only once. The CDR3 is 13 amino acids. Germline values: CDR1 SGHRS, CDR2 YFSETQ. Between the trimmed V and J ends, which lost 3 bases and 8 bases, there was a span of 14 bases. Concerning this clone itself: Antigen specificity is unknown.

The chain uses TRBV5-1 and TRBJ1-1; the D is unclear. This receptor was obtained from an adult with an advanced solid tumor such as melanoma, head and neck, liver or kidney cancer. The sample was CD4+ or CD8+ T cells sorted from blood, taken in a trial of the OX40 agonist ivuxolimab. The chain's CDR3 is CASSSHLVAEAFF. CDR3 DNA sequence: TGCGCCAGCAGCTCTCATTTAGTTGCGGAAGCTTTCTTT. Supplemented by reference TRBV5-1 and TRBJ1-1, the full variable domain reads KAGVTQTPRYLIKTRGQQVTLSCSPISGHRSVSWYQQTPGQGLQFLFEYFSETQRNKGNFPGRFSGRQFSNSRSEMNVSTLELGDSALYLCASSSHLVAEAFFGQGTRLTVV.